This T cell receptor beta chain derives from a study of T-cell memory formation after mild COVID-19. With regard to this clonotype: Its antigen is still unknown.

The germline V gene has CDR1 MGHRA and CDR2 YSYEKL. This CDR3 has 15 residues. Trimming removed 1 base at V and 4 bases at J, with 13 bases between. Broader study findings: CD4+ bias marked clones expanding day 15 to 37, unlike balanced contracting clones. That cross-reactive memory joined was suggested by some responding clones appearing in pre-infection memory.

A single record per CDR3 protein comes from TCRdb applying MiXCR to the 5' RACE reads. Of about 340,000 distinct CDR3 sequences listed, less than 20% were seen once; the top ten hold more than 20%. This receptor was obtained from a man aged 18-30 years who had mild COVID-19 (a few samples of this study predate the infection). Cell type and time point are not known. The sequenced sample was PBMCs or a T cell subset sorted from them (not recorded which). The chain joins TRBV4-1 to TRBJ1-2, with D possibly TRBD1 on 5 matching bases. The CDR3 coding sequence is TGCGCCAGCAGCCAAGGACAGTGGGGGACCTATGGCTACACCTTC. It is translated as CASSQGQWGTYGYTF.